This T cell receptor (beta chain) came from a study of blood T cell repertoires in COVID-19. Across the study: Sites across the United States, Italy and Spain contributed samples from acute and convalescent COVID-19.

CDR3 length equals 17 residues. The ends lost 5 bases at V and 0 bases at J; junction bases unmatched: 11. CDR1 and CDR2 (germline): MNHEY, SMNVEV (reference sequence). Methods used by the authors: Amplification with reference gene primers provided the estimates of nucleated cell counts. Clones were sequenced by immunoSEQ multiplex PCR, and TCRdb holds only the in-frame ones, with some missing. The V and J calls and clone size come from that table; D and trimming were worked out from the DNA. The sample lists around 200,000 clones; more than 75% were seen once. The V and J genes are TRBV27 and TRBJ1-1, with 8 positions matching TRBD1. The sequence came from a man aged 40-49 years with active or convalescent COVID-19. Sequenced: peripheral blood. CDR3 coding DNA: TGTGCCAGCAGTATTATTCGACCGACAGGGGTGAACACTGAAGCTTTCTTT. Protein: CASSIIRPTGVNTEAFF.